Each of the 10 T cell receptor beta chains below was sequenced from the same sample in a study of shared clonotypes between healthy human individuals. Repertoires were generated with immunoSEQ multiplex PCR, while TCRdb's copy carries only in-frame clones and drops some. The sample consists of around 1,900,000 clones, 85% to 95% of them appearing once. Naive CD8 cells lacked CD45RO and underwent positive selection for CCR7, leaving out terminally differentiated effector memory CD45RA+ cells. The sequencing sample was made of naive CD8+ T cells from PBMCs. The receptors stem from a man between 18 and 35 years old in good health. Some clones in this sample may be carry-over from other donors' samples.

The rearrangement uses TRBV27 and TRBJ2-3; 8 bases are a match to TRBD2. The germline V gene has CDR1 MNHEY and CDR2 SMNVEV (reference sequence). This CDR3 is built from 17 residues. With V trimmed by 5 bases and J by 6 bases, 16 bases remained unmatched. This chain's CDR3 is CASSPAVRTSPRDTQYF. DNA for the CDR3: TGTGCCAGCAGTCCTGCCGTAAGGACTAGCCCGCGGGATACGCAGTATTTT.

This chain joins TRBV16 and TRBJ2-3; the D is unclear. CDR1 KGHSY and CDR2 FQNENV come from the germline V gene. V shed 4 bases and J shed 0 bases, with 8 bases lying between them. The CDR3 runs to 14 residues. CDR3 nucleotide sequence: TGTGCCAGCAGCCCTGACGCAAGCACAGATACGCAGTATTTT. It codes for CASSPDASTDTQYF. Filled out from reference TRBV16 and TRBJ2-3, the complete variable domain reads GEEVAQTPKHLVRGEGQKAKLYCAPIKGHSYVFWYQQVLKNEFKFLISFQNENVFDETGMPKERFSAKCLPNSPCSLEIQATKLEDSAVYFCASSPDASTDTQYFGPGTRLTVL.

This clone was found once. The V call is TRBV7-2, the J call TRBJ2-2; D is unclear. In germline, CDR1 is SGHTA, CDR2 FQGNSA. V was trimmed by 4 bases and J by 4 bases, leaving 7 bases between them. The CDR3 covers 13 residues. The CDR3 reads CASSSRGTGELFF. In DNA, the CDR3 is TGTGCCAGCAGCTCGCGTGGCACCGGGGAGCTGTTTTTT. Using reference TRBV7-2 and TRBJ2-2 for the parts outside the CDR3, the full variable domain is GAGVSQSPSNKVTEKGKDVELRCDPISGHTALYWYRQSLGQGLEFLIYFQGNSAPDKSGLPSDRFSAERTGGSVSTLTIQRTQQEDSAVYLCASSSRGTGELFFGEGSRLTVL.

This sequence joins TRBV7-9 and TRBJ2-7; possibly TRBD2 for D (6 bases). Germline-derived CDR1 and CDR2 are SEHNR and FQNEAQ (reference sequence). The CDR3 has 15 amino acids. V shed 4 bases and J shed 5 bases, with 18 bases lying between them. The CDR3 region is CASSSSEGPTHEQYF. CDR3 nucleotide sequence: TGTGCCAGCAGCTCGTCGGAGGGGCCGACCCACGAGCAGTACTTC.

The J gene is TRBJ1-5, the V gene TRBV19; 7 nucleotides agree with TRBD1. Germline CDR1 and CDR2: LNHDA and SQIVND (reference sequence). The V and J ends lost 1 base and 3 bases, in that order; junction bases with no gene match: 3. This CDR3 is 15 amino acids long. Here the CDR3 reads CASSIADRDNQPQHF. CDR3 coding DNA: TGTGCCAGTAGTATAGCCGACAGGGACAATCAGCCCCAGCATTTT.

This sequence joins TRBV19 and TRBJ1-1; 7 nucleotides agree with TRBD1. After removal of 4 bases from V and 0 bases from J, the junction contained 14 bases not matched to a gene. The CDR3 is 18 amino acids. The germline gives CDR1 LNHDA, CDR2 SQIVND (reference sequence). This chain's CDR3 is CASSTLLTTDRLNTEAFF. The CDR3 coding sequence is TGTGCCAGTAGTACCTTGCTTACGACGGACAGGTTGAACACTGAAGCTTTCTTT.

The rearrangement uses TRBV9 and TRBJ2-2, with D perhaps matching TRBD1 (6 bases). From germline, CDR1 is SGDLS and CDR2 YYNGEE. This CDR3 is built from 14 residues. The V and J ends lost 3 bases and 4 bases respectively, with 10 bases between them. CDR3 DNA: TGTGCCAGCAGCGCCGCACAGGGCACCGGGGAGCTGTTTTTT. Protein product: CASSAAQGTGELFF.

The V call is TRBV28, the J call TRBJ2-7; TRBD1 agrees at 11 bases. The CDR3 is 16 amino acids. Germline V lookup: CDR1 MDHEN, CDR2 SYDVKM. The junction had 9 bases not matched to a gene; V was cut back by 6 bases and J by 2 bases. The CDR3 DNA reads TGTGCCAGCAGGGACAGGGGGCCCAGCGGGACCTACGAGCAGTACTTC. Protein sequence: CASRDRGPSGTYEQYF.

Comments on this clone: At the DNA level, this CDR3 is encoded by other sequences in the same sample as well. The chain has TRBV6-6 and TRBJ2-1; tentatively, D is TRBD1 (5 bases). This CDR3 comprises 11 residues. Germline loops: CDR1 MNHNY, CDR2 SVGAGI (reference sequence). V lost 6 bases and J 7 bases, leaving 7 bases between the germline ends. The chain's CDR3 is CASRPGNEQFF. The DNA for the CDR3 is TGTGCCAGCAGGCCAGGGAATGAGCAGTTCTTC.

The genes are TRBV2 and TRBJ2-7; D ambiguous. V lost 5 bases and J lost 0, with 8 bases in between. The CDR3 length is 13 residues. Germline assignment: CDR1 SNHLY and CDR2 FYNNEI. The CDR3 coding sequence is TGTGCCAGCAGTTCCCCTAGCTCCTACGAGCAGTACTTC. This translates into CASSSPSSYEQYF.